One and the same sample provided the 24 T cell receptor beta chains below, sequenced in a study of cytomegalovirus exposure and HLA in healthy donors (dated by TCRdb to 2015 to 2018). The method was the immunoSEQ multiplex PCR assay. For the multiplex PCR, a mixture combining 60 forward primers for TCR Vbeta segments and 13 reverse primers for TCR Jbeta segments was used. TCRdb re-hosts the immuneACCESS table, in-frame sequences only. Its copies lack some clones; in the studies checked, an unresolved V gene accounts for under half of them, and the cause for the rest is not known. The sample table contains over 25,000 clones; only one count was recorded for 62% of them. Around 40% of the sample rests with the top ten. The sequenced sample was PBMCs. The receptors were sampled from a male donor in good health and CMV-seropositive.

The sample holds one count of this clone. V is TRBV6-1 and J is TRBJ2-2, with D possibly matching TRBD1 (6 bases). Germline V gene lookup returns CDR1 MNHNS and CDR2 SASEGT. V was cut by 2 bases and J by 6 bases, with 13 bases left in between. The CDR3 sequence is 15 residues long. CDR3 sequence reads: CASSERVGAPGELFF. In DNA form, the CDR3 reads TGTGCCAGCAGTGAAAGGGTGGGGGCGCCCGGGGAGCTGTTTTTT.

V usage is TRBV10-2 and J usage is TRBJ2-6, with D unclear. The V end lost 4 bases, the J end lost 0 bases, and 10 bases lay between the germline ends. CDR1 is WSHSY and CDR2 is SAAADI in the germline V gene. This CDR3 contains 16 residues. For the CDR3, the DNA is TGCGCCAGCAGTGCACAGCTTCTCTCTGGGGCCAACGTCCTGACTTTC. The encoded protein is CASSAQLLSGANVLTF.

The rearrangement joins TRBV5-5 to TRBJ2-5, with a weak D call TRBD1 (6 bases). The length of the CDR3 is 15 residues. Trimming removed 1 base from V and 5 bases from J, with 15 bases in between. The germline CDR1 and CDR2 sequences are SGHKS and YYEKEE (reference sequence). The CDR3 is CASSLSTGFGETQYF. The CDR3 nucleotides read TGTGCCAGCAGCTTGTCGACAGGTTTTGGTGAGACCCAGTACTTC. Full variable domain (rest looked up from reference TRBV5-5 and TRBJ2-5): DAGVTQSPTHLIKTRGQQVTLRCSPISGHKSVSWYQQVLGQGPQFIFQYYEKEERGRGNFPDRFSARQFPNYSSELNVNALLLGDSALYLCASSLSTGFGETQYFGPGTRLLVL.

This chain links TRBV2 with TRBJ2-1; 10 bases match TRBD2. The germline V gene has CDR1 SNHLY and CDR2 FYNNEI. CDR3 size: 12 residues. V lost 5 bases, J lost 10 bases, and 2 bases stayed unmatched. The chain's CDR3 is CASSWTSGEQFF. CDR3 nucleotide sequence: TGTGCCAGCAGTTGGACTAGCGGCGAGCAGTTCTTC.

This clone was seen a single time. The J gene is TRBJ2-3, the V gene TRBV5-1, with 7 bases matching TRBD1. This CDR3 contains 15 residues. The J segment lost 6 bases and the V segment lost 0 bases, leaving 7 bases of the junction unmatched. Per germline, CDR1 SGHRS and CDR2 YFSETQ. CDR3 region: CASSLGTGTRDTQYF. The CDR3 nucleotides are TGCGCCAGCAGCTTGGGGACAGGTACGAGGGATACGCAGTATTTT.

There are a few counts of this clone. The rearrangement joins TRBV5-4 to TRBJ1-5, with 10 bases aligning to TRBD1. The CDR3 is made up of 15 amino acids. Per the germline V gene, CDR1 is SGHNT and CDR2 is YYREEE (reference sequence). After removal of 4 bases from V and 5 bases from J, the junction contained 6 bases not matched to a gene. The CDR3 sequence: CASSLPGTGDQPQHF. CDR3 DNA sequence: TGTGCCAGCAGCCTCCCCGGGACAGGGGATCAGCCCCAGCATTTT.

The CDR3 sequence: CASSERTQPQHF. The CDR3 nucleotides are TGTGCCAGCAGTGAGCGTACTCAGCCCCAGCATTTT. V is TRBV2 and J is TRBJ1-5; D gene ambiguous. Per germline, CDR1 SNHLY and CDR2 FYNNEI. This CDR3 is built from 12 residues. Trimming removed 3 bases at V and 6 bases at J, with 6 bases between.

V and J are TRBV7-2 and TRBJ2-7; 7 positions match TRBD2. The length of the CDR3 is 13 residues. V was pared by 5 bases and J by 5 bases, with 6 bases of the junction left unmatched. Germline V gene lookup returns CDR1 SGHTA and CDR2 FQGNSA. CDR3 bases: TGTGCCAGCAGCCCGACTAGCTTGCACGAGCAGTACTTC. It codes for CASSPTSLHEQYF.

In regard to this clone: This sample also contains other DNA sequences that code for the same CDR3. V is TRBV9 and J is TRBJ2-7; 7 bases line up with TRBD1. The CDR3 contains 13 residues. Trimming removed 3 bases from V and 2 bases from J; junction bases left unmatched: 2. Germline V gene lookup returns CDR1 SGDLS and CDR2 YYNGEE. CDR3 amino acids: CASSAQGAYEQYF. In nucleotides, the CDR3 is TGTGCCAGCAGCGCCCAGGGGGCCTACGAGCAGTACTTC.

This chain joins TRBV15 and TRBJ2-3; 11 bases map to TRBD2. Germline assignment: CDR1 LNHNV and CDR2 YYDKDF (reference sequence). With 0 bases clipped from V and 7 bases from J, the junction kept 6 bases outside the gene matches. This CDR3 has 16 amino acids. The CDR3 here is CATSREGLAAPYTQYF. As DNA, the CDR3 is TGTGCCACCAGCAGAGAGGGACTAGCGGCCCCCTATACGCAGTATTTT.

The chain links TRBV6-1 to TRBJ2-7; 9 nucleotides line up with TRBD2. Per the germline V gene, CDR1 is MNHNS and CDR2 is SASEGT. This CDR3 has 15 residues. The V segment lost 4 bases and the J segment 3 bases; nucleotides outside the gene matches: 7. DNA of the CDR3: TGTGCCAGCAGTGGGGGTAGCGGGGGATACTACGAGCAGTACTTC. This encodes CASSGGSGGYYEQYF.

The V gene is TRBV18, the J gene TRBJ1-5, with a weak D call TRBD1 (5 bases). CDR1 and CDR2 (germline): KGHSH, LQKENI. There are 15 residues in the CDR3. V dropped 3 bases and J dropped 2 bases, with 11 bases sitting between them. The CDR3 here is CASSPGTQGNQPQHF. The CDR3 DNA sequence: TGTGCCAGCTCACCGGGGACTCAAGGCAATCAGCCCCAGCATTTT.

The chain combines TRBV7-6 with TRBJ1-6; D is unresolved. Germline CDR1 and CDR2: SGHVS and FNYEAQ. Trimming cost V 1 base and J 9 bases, with 7 bases left between them. The CDR3 sequence is 13 residues long. The CDR3, as DNA: TGTGCCAGCAGCTTAGAGGCGGGTTCACCCCTCCACTTT. Protein product: CASSLEAGSPLHF.

The chain couples TRBV6-4 to TRBJ2-2; 9 bases agree with TRBD1. The V and J ends lost 7 bases and 6 bases, in that order; junction bases with no gene match: 9. The germline gives CDR1 MRHNA, CDR2 SNTAGT. The CDR3 length is 15 residues. CDR3 DNA: TGTGCCAGCACCTCAACAGGGGGCGAGGCCGGGGAGCTGTTTTTT. Residues: CASTSTGGEAGELFF.

V and J are TRBV11-2 and TRBJ1-1; possible D gene TRBD1, 6 bases. V lost 1 base, J lost 6 bases, and 12 bases lay in between. This CDR3 comprises 14 residues. Germline assignment: CDR1 SGHAT and CDR2 FQNNGV. The CDR3 sequence is CASSLVPGVAEAFF. CDR3 bases: TGTGCCAGCAGCTTAGTGCCAGGGGTCGCTGAAGCTTTCTTT.

This rearrangement joins TRBV9 to TRBJ2-2; TRBD2 aligns across 8 bases. V shed 0 bases and J 7 bases; nucleotides not matched to a gene: 8. CDR3 size: 16 residues. Germline V CDR1 and CDR2: SGDLS, YYNGEE. The chain's CDR3 is CASSVGPGGPGGELFF. The CDR3 DNA reads as TGTGCCAGCAGCGTAGGACCGGGAGGGCCGGGCGGGGAGCTGTTTTTT. The variable domain in full, completed from reference TRBV9 and TRBJ2-2, reads DSGVTQTPKHLITATGQRVTLRCSPRSGDLSVYWYQQSLDQGLQFLIQYYNGEERAKGNILERFSAQQFPDLHSELNLSSLELGDSALYFCASSVGPGGPGGELFFGEGSRLTVL.

The V gene is TRBV5-1, the J gene TRBJ1-3; D unresolved. V lost 3 bases and J lost 6, with 4 bases in between. CDR1 SGHRS and CDR2 YFSETQ come from the germline V gene. The CDR3 extends over 11 amino acids. The CDR3 spells CASSSLNTIYF. Written as DNA, the CDR3 is TGCGCCAGCAGCTCTCTAAACACCATATATTTT.

The sample holds a few counts of this clone. CDR3 sequence: CAWSGTVDNRLGYTF. CDR3 in DNA: TGTGCCTGGAGTGGTACAGTGGACAATAGGCTCGGCTACACCTTC. The chain has TRBV30 and TRBJ1-2; TRBD1 might be the D (5 bases). The CDR3 has 15 residues. V lost 1 base and J 8 bases, leaving 20 bases between the germline ends. Germline V gives CDR1 GTSNPN, CDR2 SVGIG (reference sequence).

The chain links TRBV5-1 to TRBJ1-1, with D unclear. Trimming removed 1 base at V and 1 base at J, with 8 bases between. The CDR3 totals 14 residues. Per the germline V gene, CDR1 is SGHRS and CDR2 is YFSETQ. The CDR3 DNA reads TGCGCCAGCAGCTTGTCAGTTACGAACACTGAAGCTTTCTTT. Encoded protein: CASSLSVTNTEAFF.

V gene TRBV12-1 combines with J gene TRBJ2-5; the table's D gene call, TRBD2, was not cross checked with the DNA. TRBV12-1 is designated a pseudogene. This CDR3 contains 16 residues. This CDR3 reads CASSWGLAGGRVTQYF. DNA of the CDR3: TGTGCCAGCAGCTGGGGACTAGCGGGGGGGAGGGTGACCCAGTACTTC.

Here the CDR3 DNA reads TGTGCCAGCAGCGGTTCGGGACAGACTGGGTACTTC. Amino acid sequence: CASSGSGQTGYF. The rearrangement joins TRBV2 to TRBJ2-4; 7 bases line up with TRBD1. The junction had 11 bases not matched to a gene; V was cut back by 6 bases and J by 15 bases. Germline lookup yields CDR1 SNHLY and CDR2 FYNNEI. The length of the CDR3 is 12 residues.

This chain joins TRBV5-5 and TRBJ1-2, with TRBD1 as a possible D gene (5 bases). V was clipped by 0 bases and J by 8 bases, with 17 bases between them. Germline lookup yields CDR1 SGHKS and CDR2 YYEKEE (reference sequence). CDR3 length equals 15 residues. The CDR3 bases are TGTGCCAGCAGCTTGGGTGGGGCAGCCGAAGTCGGCTACACCTTC. Amino acid sequence: CASSLGGAAEVGYTF.

The chain couples TRBV4-2 to TRBJ2-1; TRBD2 matches 11 bases. This CDR3 has 16 amino acids. V trimming: 5 bases; J trimming: 6 bases; junction bases outside the gene matches: 9. Germline CDR1 LGHNA, CDR2 YNFKEQ. The CDR3 sequence: CASSLAGGRLFNEQFF. The CDR3 region has the DNA TGTGCCAGCAGCTTAGCGGGAGGGCGACTTTTCAATGAGCAGTTCTTC.

The chain employs TRBV6-1 and TRBJ1-3, with D uncertain. The V gene lost 4 bases and the J gene lost 0 bases, with 10 bases spanning the gap. Per germline, CDR1 MNHNS and CDR2 SASEGT. This CDR3 contains 15 residues. In DNA, the CDR3 is TGTGCCAGCAGTGGGGTCGGGTCCTCTGGAAACACCATATATTTT. As protein: CASSGVGSSGNTIYF.